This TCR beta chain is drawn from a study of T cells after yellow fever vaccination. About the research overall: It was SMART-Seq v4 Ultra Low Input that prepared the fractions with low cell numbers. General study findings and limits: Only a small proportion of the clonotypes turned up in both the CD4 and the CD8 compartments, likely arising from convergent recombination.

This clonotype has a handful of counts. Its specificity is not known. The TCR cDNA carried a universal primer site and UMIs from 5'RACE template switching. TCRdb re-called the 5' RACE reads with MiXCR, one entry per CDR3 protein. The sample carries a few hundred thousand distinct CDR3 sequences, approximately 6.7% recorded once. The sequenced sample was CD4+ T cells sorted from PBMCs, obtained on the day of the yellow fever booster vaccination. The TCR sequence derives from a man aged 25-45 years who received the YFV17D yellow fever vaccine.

CDR3 protein: CSAHPGGRNPYEQYF. The CDR3 DNA sequence: TGCAGTGCGCATCCCGGAGGGAGAAATCCCTACGAGCAGTACTTC. This chain uses TRBV20-1 with TRBJ2-7; a weak D match, TRBD2 (6 bases). Germline CDR1 and CDR2: DFQATT and SNEGSKA (reference sequence). The CDR3 is 15 residues long. V lost 6 bases to trimming and J lost 2 bases, with 20 bases between them.